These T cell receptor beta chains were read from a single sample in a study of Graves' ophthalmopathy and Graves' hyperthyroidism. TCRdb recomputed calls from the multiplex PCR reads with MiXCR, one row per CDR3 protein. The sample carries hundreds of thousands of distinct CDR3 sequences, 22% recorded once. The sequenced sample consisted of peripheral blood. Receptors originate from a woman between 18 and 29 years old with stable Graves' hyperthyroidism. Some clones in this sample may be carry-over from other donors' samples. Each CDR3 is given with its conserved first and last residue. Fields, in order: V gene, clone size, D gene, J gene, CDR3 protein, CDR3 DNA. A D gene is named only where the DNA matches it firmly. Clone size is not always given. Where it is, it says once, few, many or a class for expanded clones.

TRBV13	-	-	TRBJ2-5	CASSSWAQETQYF	TGTGCCAGCAGCTCGTGGGCCCAAGAGACCCAGTACTTC
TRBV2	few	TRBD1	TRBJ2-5	CASSPGTGDQETQYF	TGTGCCAGCAGTCCCGGGACAGGGGACCAAGAGACCCAGTACTTC
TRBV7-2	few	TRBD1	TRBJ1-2	CASSYGQDNYGYTF	TGTGCCAGCAGCTACGGACAGGATAACTATGGCTACACCTTC
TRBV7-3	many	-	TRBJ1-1	CASSQRLGVGIGRNTEAFF	TGTGCCAGCAGTCAGAGATTAGGGGTAGGAATCGGGAGGAACACTGAAGCTTTCTTT
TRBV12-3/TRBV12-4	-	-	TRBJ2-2	CASSQGFTGELFF	TGTGCCAGCAGTCAGGGCTTTACCGGGGAGCTGTTTTTT
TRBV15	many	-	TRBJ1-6	CATSSGREGGSPLHF	TGTGCCACCAGCAGCGGCAGGGAAGGGGGTTCACCCCTCCACTTT
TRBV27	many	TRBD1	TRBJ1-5	CASSRRGQGNQPQHF	TGTGCCAGCTCACGTCGGGGACAGGGAAATCAGCCCCAGCATTTT
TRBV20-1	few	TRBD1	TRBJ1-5	CSARAMARGLSNQPQHF	TGCAGTGCTAGAGCTATGGCAAGGGGGCTGAGCAATCAGCCCCAGCATTTT
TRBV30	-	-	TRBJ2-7	CAWSVLAASEQYF	TGTGCCTGGAGTGTACTGGCAGCCTCCGAGCAGTACTTC
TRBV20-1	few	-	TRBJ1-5	CSARTGEGGEPQHF	TGCAGTGCTAGGACAGGCGAAGGGGGTGAGCCCCAGCATTTT
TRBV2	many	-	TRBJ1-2	CASSEDGRNRNGYTF	TGTGCCAGCAGTGAAGATGGGCGGAATCGGAACGGCTACACCTTC
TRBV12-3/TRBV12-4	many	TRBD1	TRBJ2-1	CASRTRGEQFF	TGTGCCAGCAGGACCAGGGGGGAGCAGTTCTTC
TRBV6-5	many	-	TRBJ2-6	CASLGRDRNQLTGANVLTF	TGTGCCAGCCTAGGGCGAGACAGAAATCAGCTGACTGGGGCCAACGTCCTGACTTTC
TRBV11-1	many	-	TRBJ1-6	CASSQPREGNNSPLHF	TGTGCCAGCAGCCAACCGAGAGAGGGGAATAATTCACCCCTCCACTTT
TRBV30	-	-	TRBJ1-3	CAWSRDGSSGNTIYF	TGTGCCTGGAGTAGGGACGGTAGCTCTGGAAACACCATATATTTT
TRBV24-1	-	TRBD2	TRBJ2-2	CATSDPGLAGAGELFF	TGTGCCACCAGTGATCCGGGACTAGCGGGGGCCGGGGAGCTGTTTTTT
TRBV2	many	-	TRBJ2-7	CASSPGRGDYEQYF	TGTGCCAGCAGCCCGGGACGAGGTGACTACGAGCAGTACTTC
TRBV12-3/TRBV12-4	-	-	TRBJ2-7	CASSFGPGSDPYEQYF	TGTGCCAGCAGTTTCGGACCGGGGTCGGACCCCTACGAGCAGTACTTC
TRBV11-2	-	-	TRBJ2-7	CASSLFKTRSAFEQYF	TGTGCCAGCAGTTTATTTAAGACAAGGTCTGCATTCGAGCAGTACTTC
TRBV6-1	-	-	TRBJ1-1	CASRMQANTEAFF	TGTGCCAGCAGGATGCAGGCGAACACTGAAGCTTTCTTT
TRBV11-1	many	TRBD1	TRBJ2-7	CASSLGAGLGQQYEQYF	TGTGCCAGCAGCTTAGGCGCCGGGCTGGGACAGCAGTACGAGCAGTACTTC
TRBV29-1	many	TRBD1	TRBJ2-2	CSGGQGTDTGELFF	TGCAGCGGCGGACAGGGGACGGACACCGGGGAGCTGTTTTTT
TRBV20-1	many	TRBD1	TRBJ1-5	CSAGGDSSNQPQHF	TGCAGTGCTGGAGGGGACAGTAGCAATCAGCCCCAGCATTTT
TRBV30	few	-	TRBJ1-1	CAWSRLAAGTEAFF	TGTGCCTGGAGTAGATTGGCCGCGGGCACTGAAGCTTTCTTT
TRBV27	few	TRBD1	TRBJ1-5	CASSITGVGNQPQHF	TGTGCCAGCAGTATTACAGGGGTCGGCAATCAGCCCCAGCATTTT
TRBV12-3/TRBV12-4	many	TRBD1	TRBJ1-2	CASSQRQGGNYGYTF	TGTGCCAGCAGCCAAAGACAGGGAGGCAACTATGGCTACACCTTC
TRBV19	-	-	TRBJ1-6	CASSSKGTNSPLHF	TGTGCCAGTAGTTCCAAAGGGACCAATTCACCCCTCCACTTT
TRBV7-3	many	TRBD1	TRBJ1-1	CASSLTGTGDAEAFF	TGTGCCAGCAGCTTAACAGGCACAGGGGACGCTGAAGCTTTCTTT
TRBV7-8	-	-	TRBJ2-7	CASSFPKASTYEQYF	TGTGCCAGCAGCTTCCCTAAGGCCTCCACCTACGAGCAGTACTTC
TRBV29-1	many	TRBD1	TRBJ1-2	CSAMTGEHGYTF	TGCAGCGCTATGACAGGGGAGCATGGCTACACCTTC
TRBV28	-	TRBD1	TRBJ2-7	CASSSTGLIDEQYF	TGTGCCAGCAGTTCGACAGGGTTAATCGACGAGCAGTACTTC
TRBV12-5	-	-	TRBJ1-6	CASGLAGPSYNSPLHF	TGTGCTAGTGGTTTGGCCGGACCCTCCTATAATTCACCCCTCCACTTT
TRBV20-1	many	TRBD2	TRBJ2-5	CSARGGGETQYF	TGCAGTGCTAGAGGGGGGGGTGAGACCCAGTACTTC
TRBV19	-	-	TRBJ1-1	CASTQGITEAFF	TGTGCCAGTACGCAGGGGATCACTGAAGCTTTCTTT
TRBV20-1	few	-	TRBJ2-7	CSSSQPPGHEAYEQYF	TGCAGTTCATCACAACCCCCGGGACATGAGGCCTACGAGCAGTACTTC
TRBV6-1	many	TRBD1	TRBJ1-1	CASSGQGAGNTEAFF	TGTGCCAGCAGTGGCCAGGGGGCTGGGAACACTGAAGCTTTCTTT
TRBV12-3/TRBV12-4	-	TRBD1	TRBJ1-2	CASGTGAYGYTF	TGTGCCAGCGGAACAGGGGCCTATGGCTACACCTTC
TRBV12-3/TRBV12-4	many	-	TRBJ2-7	CASSLDSFYEQYF	TGTGCCAGCAGTTTAGACAGCTTCTACGAGCAGTACTTC
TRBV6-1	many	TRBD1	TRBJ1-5	CASTLTGSNQPQHF	TGTGCCAGCACCTTGACAGGGAGCAATCAGCCCCAGCATTTT
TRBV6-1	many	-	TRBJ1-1	CASSALAGVNTEAFF	TGTGCCAGCAGTGCCTTGGCAGGGGTGAACACTGAAGCTTTCTTT
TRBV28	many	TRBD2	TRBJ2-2	CASRKSTSAGELFF	TGTGCCAGCAGGAAATCCACTAGCGCCGGGGAGCTGTTTTTT
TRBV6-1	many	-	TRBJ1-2	CASSKTVDYGYTF	TGTGCCAGCAGTAAGACAGTGGACTATGGCTACACCTTC
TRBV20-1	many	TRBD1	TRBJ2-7	CSAHRGYEQYF	TGCAGTGCTCACAGGGGCTACGAGCAGTACTTC
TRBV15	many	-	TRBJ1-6	CATTFADNSPLHF	TGTGCCACCACGTTTGCCGATAATTCACCCCTCCACTTT
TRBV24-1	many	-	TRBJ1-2	CATSDLGRLLTTYGYTF	TGTGCCACCAGTGATTTGGGCCGGCTCCTCACTACCTATGGCTACACCTTC
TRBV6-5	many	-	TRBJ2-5	CASSLQGLGETQYF	TGTGCCAGCAGTCTACAGGGTTTGGGGGAGACCCAGTACTTC